Presented here are 10 T cell receptor beta chains from one specimen sequenced in a study of naive and memory T cell subsets. Antigens for these TCRs are unknown. The beta constant-region primer was an equimolar mix of two oligonucleotides covering TRBC1 and TRBC2. The ligated cDNA underwent four PCR rounds using SP2 and nested alpha and beta constant-region primers. Each CDR3 protein gets one entry after TCRdb re-called the UMI-ligation and nested PCR reads with MiXCR. The table lists tens of thousands of distinct CDR3 sequences, around 11% of them singletons. General study points: Possibly reflecting memory cells re-expressing CD45RA, a few larger clonotypes occurred in naive repertoires, especially CD8.

The specimen sequenced was naive CD4+ T cells from blood. Receptor source: a human donor in good health.

The rearrangement links TRBV28 to TRBJ1-4, with 10 bases matching TRBD1. This CDR3 has 18 amino acids. J was trimmed by 2 bases and V by 8 bases; bases with no gene match: 14. The V gene's germline CDR1 is MDHEN and CDR2 SYDVKM. CDR3 sequence (DNA): TGTGCCAGCCCTTTCACCGGGACAGGGGAGGCCACTAATGAAAAACTGTTTTTT. Its protein product is CASPFTGTGEATNEKLFF.

This clonotype was counted between two and nine times. The CDR3 loop is CASSEVQVSPLHF. CDR3 DNA: TGTGCCAGCAGTGAAGTTCAGGTTTCACCCCTCCACTTT. V gene TRBV2 combines with J gene TRBJ1-6; D remains ambiguous. This CDR3 region has 13 residues. The V gene lost 1 base and the J gene lost 9 bases, with 7 bases spanning the gap. Germline values: CDR1 SNHLY, CDR2 FYNNEI.

A few counts support this clonotype. For the CDR3, the DNA is TGTGCCAGCAGTCCAACGCGCGGTTACGAGCAGTACTTC. Encoded protein: CASSPTRGYEQYF. The chain links TRBV12-3 or TRBV12-4 to TRBJ2-7, with D uncertain. Trimming took off 5 bases at V and 4 bases at J, with 12 bases between the two ends. The CDR3 spans 13 residues.

The chain employs TRBV19 and TRBJ2-1; D uncertain. CDR3 size: 16 residues. V was pared by 3 bases and J by 0 bases, with 12 bases between. Germline CDR1 and CDR2: LNHDA and SQIVND (reference sequence). CDR3 sequence: CASSMVGSVSYNEQFF. In DNA form, the CDR3 reads TGTGCCAGTAGTATGGTGGGCAGCGTCTCCTACAATGAGCAGTTCTTC.

This clonotype was detected only a few times. The rearrangement joins TRBV7-9 to TRBJ1-1; no firm D call. The CDR3 has 13 amino acids. From germline, CDR1 is SEHNR and CDR2 FQNEAQ (reference sequence). The V end lost 1 base, the J end lost 1 base, and 4 bases lay between the germline ends. CDR3 coding DNA: TGTGCCAGCAGCTTAGAGCAGAACACTGAAGCTTTCTTT. This codes for CASSLEQNTEAFF.

Ten or more counts support this clonotype. V is TRBV9 and J is TRBJ2-7; D perhaps matches TRBD2 (6 bases). This CDR3 is built from 14 residues. V gave up 0 bases and J gave up 7 bases, with 14 bases separating them. The V gene's germline CDR1 is SGDLS and CDR2 YYNGEE. CDR3 amino acids: CASSVGLASTEQYF. CDR3 in DNA: TGTGCCAGCAGCGTAGGCCTAGCGTCCACTGAGCAGTACTTC. The entire variable domain, with the rest obtained from reference TRBV9 and TRBJ2-7, is as follows: DSGVTQTPKHLITATGQRVTLRCSPRSGDLSVYWYQQSLDQGLQFLIQYYNGEERAKGNILERFSAQQFPDLHSELNLSSLELGDSALYFCASSVGLASTEQYFGPGTRLTVT.

This clonotype has just a few counts. The rearrangement joins TRBV2 to TRBJ1-2; 7 positions agree with TRBD1. There are 15 residues in the CDR3. Per the germline V gene, CDR1 is SNHLY and CDR2 is FYNNEI. V gave up 5 bases and J gave up 4 bases; unmatched junction bases: 10. The CDR3 coding sequence is TGTGCCAGCAGTATTACGACTGGGACAGCCTATGGCTACACCTTC. It yields the protein CASSITTGTAYGYTF.

In its sample, this clonotype was seen a few times. DNA for the CDR3: TGTGCCAGCAGCCCGAAAGTAGGGGTGAGAGATACGCAGTATTTT. This codes for CASSPKVGVRDTQYF. This rearrangement joins TRBV7-3 to TRBJ2-3; tentative D call: TRBD1 (5 bases). Germline V CDR1 and CDR2: SGHTA, FQGTGA. This CDR3 region has 15 residues. V was clipped by 5 bases and J by 5 bases, with 17 bases between them.

This chain uses TRBV14 with TRBJ2-7; TRBD2 matches 9 bases. Germline CDR1 and CDR2: SGHDN and FVKESK. The length of the CDR3 is 15 residues. Unmatched junction bases numbered 7, after V lost 4 bases and J lost 3 bases. In DNA, the CDR3 is TGTGCCAGCAGCCTCTTAGGTAGCGGGAGCTACGAGCAGTACTTC. It specifies CASSLLGSGSYEQYF. The full variable domain, in which reference TRBV14 and TRBJ2-7 provide the parts outside the CDR3, is EAGVTQFPSHSVIEKGQTVTLRCDPISGHDNLYWYRRVMGKEIKFLLHFVKESKQDESGMPNNRFLAERTGGTYSTLKVQPAELEDSGVYFCASSLLGSGSYEQYFGPGTRLTVT.

This clonotype was found many times. V usage is TRBV5-1 and J usage is TRBJ2-1; possible D gene TRBD1, 6 bases. V was cut by 5 bases and J by 6 bases, with 15 bases left in between. CDR3 length: 14 residues. The germline V gene encodes CDR1 SGHRS and CDR2 YFSETQ. CDR3 loop: CASRAWGRSNEQFF. DNA for the CDR3: TGCGCCAGCAGGGCTTGGGGGCGAAGCAATGAGCAGTTCTTC.